A selection of T cell receptor beta chains follows, all from one sample in a study of blood T cell repertoires in COVID-19. Produced via immunoSEQ multiplex PCR; TCRdb's table is partial and in-frame only. This table has around 99,000 clones, 60% to 85% appearing once. Sequencing used peripheral blood. All receptors come from an elderly woman with active or convalescent COVID-19. Both conserved end residues are part of each CDR3. The order of the fields is D gene, V gene, CDR3 length, J gene, CDR3 protein, CDR3 DNA. The D gene is left open where the match is weak.

D gene: TRBD2; V gene: TRBV5-4; CDR3 length: 20; J gene: TRBJ2-2; CDR3 protein: CASSLSWTSGRSPRTGELFF; CDR3 DNA: TGTGCCAGCAGCTTAAGTTGGACTAGCGGGAGAAGCCCGCGTACCGGGGAGCTGTTTTTT
D gene: -; V gene: TRBV13; CDR3 length: 15; J gene: TRBJ1-4; CDR3 protein: CASRRAGGHNEKLFF; CDR3 DNA: TGTGCCAGCAGGCGTGCGGGGGGGCATAATGAAAAACTGTTTTTT
D gene: -; V gene: TRBV7-9; CDR3 length: 14; J gene: TRBJ1-4; CDR3 protein: CASSHNGNNEKLFF; CDR3 DNA: TGTGCCAGCAGCCATAACGGGAACAATGAAAAACTGTTTTTT
D gene: -; V gene: TRBV6-5; CDR3 length: 13; J gene: TRBJ1-1; CDR3 protein: CASSSVRDTEAFF; CDR3 DNA: TGTGCCAGCAGTTCGGTCAGGGACACTGAAGCTTTCTTT
D gene: TRBD2; V gene: TRBV6-6; CDR3 length: 16; J gene: TRBJ2-5; CDR3 protein: CASSLPLGGGGETQYF; CDR3 DNA: TGTGCCAGCAGTCTTCCCCTTGGCGGGGGAGGAGAGACCCAGTACTTC
D gene: -; V gene: TRBV7-9; CDR3 length: 14; J gene: TRBJ1-4; CDR3 protein: CASSLHGGDEKLFF; CDR3 DNA: TGTGCCAGCAGCTTACATGGAGGGGACGAAAAACTGTTTTTT
D gene: TRBD1; V gene: TRBV28; CDR3 length: 16; J gene: TRBJ2-1; CDR3 protein: CASGSIGQGTYNEQFF; CDR3 DNA: TGTGCCAGCGGGTCCATCGGACAGGGGACATACAATGAGCAGTTCTTC
D gene: -; V gene: TRBV7-2; CDR3 length: 13; J gene: TRBJ1-2; CDR3 protein: CASSYAADGGYTF; CDR3 DNA: TGTGCCAGCAGCTATGCGGCAGACGGAGGCTACACCTTC
D gene: -; V gene: TRBV5-4; CDR3 length: 13; J gene: TRBJ2-4; CDR3 protein: CASSFSAEDIQYF; CDR3 DNA: TGTGCCAGCAGCTTTTCAGCGGAGGACATTCAGTACTTC
D gene: -; V gene: TRBV7-3; CDR3 length: 14; J gene: TRBJ2-5; CDR3 protein: CASSPLGPGETQYF; CDR3 DNA: TGTGCCAGCAGCCCTTTAGGGCCGGGGGAGACCCAGTACTTC